This T cell receptor beta chain was profiled in a study of vaccination effects on CD4 cells after COVID-19. Study as a whole: Two doses of BNT162b2 or mRNA-1273 vaccine were administered to participants.

J lost 3 bases, V lost 9 bases, and 5 bases had no gene match. This CDR3 comprises 13 residues. The V gene's germline CDR1 is MNHEY and CDR2 SVGAGI. Expansion with viral peptide pools was applied to antigen-specific CD4+ T cells by the ViraFEST assay prior to sequencing. Culture lasted roughly 9 days before CD4+ T cell isolation. Absence of prior SARS-CoV-2 infection characterized the vaccine recipients, who showed negative nucleocapsid antibodies. As concerns this clone: No antigen is known for it.

Profiling relied on immunoSEQ multiplex PCR, and the TCRdb table lists in-frame clones only, not all of them. The sample shows about 43,000 clones, around 81% of them seen only once. Study-level results: Long after vaccination, the clones induced by infection and by vaccine shrank markedly in size.

This sequence was found in a human donor who received a COVID-19 vaccine. The source was CD4+ T cells from PBMCs cultured with SARS-CoV-2 spike peptides, collected before COVID-19 vaccination. V usage is TRBV6-5 and J usage is TRBJ1-3; TRBD1 matches 7 bases. The CDR3 coding sequence is TGTGCCAGTAGAACAGGGGTTGGAAACACCATATATTTT. Its protein product is CASRTGVGNTIYF.